This note documents a single T cell receptor (beta chain) sequence. Its antigen is not yet known. No base qualities exist here, and no much larger clone lies one base off it. The record originates from a study of blood T cells in healthy people across ages (dated by TCRdb to between 2015 and 2016). About the full investigation: Template switching captured roughly one uniquely barcoded TCR beta cDNA molecule per two T cells in model experiments. Two additional independent replicas of 1 million unique cDNA reads from the same blood draw were analyzed for two donors (one aged 18 to 29 and one aged 80 or older). To track age-related changes in TCR beta repertoire diversity, the study relied on deep sequencing normalized with unique cDNA molecular identifiers. Four age groups were formed from the donors: young (average 16 years), middle-aged (more than 35), aged (about 62) and long-lived (about 80). Donors of different ages were randomly distributed across sequencing lanes to avoid experimental bias.

Results and caveats for the whole study, not just this receptor: Observed TCR beta diversity correlated strongly with the percentage of naive T cells measured by flow cytometry. The CMV infection status of donors was not known, potentially confounding age-related changes in expanded clonotypes. Observed TCR beta diversity per million T cells fell roughly linearly with age, and a significant reduction was already apparent by age approximately 40. Estimates of total diversity based on one million sequenced T cells were considered lower bounds and underestimates. Compared with the aged group, the long-lived group had more naive CD4+ T cells, fewer expanded clones and increased TCR diversity, a pattern suggesting age selection. Since profiling was done on bulk unsorted PBMCs, naive and antigen-experienced compartments could not be conclusively compared.

Donors were roughly 40 systemically healthy Caucasian individuals from Russia aged 6 to 90 years. About 9.6 milliliters of peripheral blood were collected from each donor into EDTA-treated Vacutainer tubes. Ficoll-Paque density-gradient centrifugation was used to isolate PBMCs, with at least 6.5 million per sample. Trizol reagent was used to extract total RNA from PBMCs, with at least 5.5 micrograms per sample. For every donor, flow cytometry on a PBMC aliquot measured the percentage of naive CD45RAhigh/CD27high T cells. From the cysteine up to the phenylalanine, the CDR3 has a length of 14 residues. Of all the DNA, just the CDR3 is kept, 42 bases in frame from base 1. For CDR1 and CDR2, the germline V gene (reference sequence) lists DFQATT and SNEGSKA. The library was prepared using 5' RACE. TCRdb shows the sequencer as Illumina HiSeq 2500. The second PCR ran for roughly 6 to 11 cycles and used a J-beta primer mix along with a sample-barcoded 5' primer. A unique molecular identifier was introduced onto each TCR beta cDNA molecule by a template-switch 5' adaptor carrying 12 random nucleotides. Each sample yielded at least 2.5 million CDR3-containing paired-end reads. First-strand cDNA was synthesized from all RNA with the Mint cDNA synthesis kit, primed by a TRBC-specific oligonucleotide. Following uracil-DNA glycosylase treatment, all cDNA underwent a first 18-cycle PCR with the universal primers M1SS and BC2_uni_R. The study's processing was this. Normalization of each sample was performed by random selection of 1 million high-quality reads, each carrying a distinct molecular identifier. Instead of being binned into consensus sequences, reads with shared molecular identifiers were discarded. MiTCR, with a Q25 quality threshold and the strictest error-elimination algorithm, was used for CDR3 identification, clonotype clustering and error correction. A nonparametric unseen species model with Euler transformation was used to estimate lower-bound total TCR beta diversity. TCRdb reprocessing: public reads trimmed at Q25 with fastp, clones called with MiXCR, in-frame beta chains kept. Each entry is one CDR3 protein sequence, shown with its most common DNA and genes. These V and J calls originate from TCRdb's pipeline instead of the authors' own analysis. A total of just over 800,000 distinct CDR3 sequences appear in this sample, under 80% of them only once. The biggest ten clones account for 25% to 35% of the sample.

The sequence came from a young man in good health. Sample: blood. The chain is encoded by TRBV20-1 joined to TRBJ2-3; the D gene is possibly TRBD2, with 7 bases matching. CDR3 loop: CTPRRGANTDTQYF. The nucleotides are TGCACCCCCCGTCGGGGGGCTAACACAGATACGCAGTATTTT.